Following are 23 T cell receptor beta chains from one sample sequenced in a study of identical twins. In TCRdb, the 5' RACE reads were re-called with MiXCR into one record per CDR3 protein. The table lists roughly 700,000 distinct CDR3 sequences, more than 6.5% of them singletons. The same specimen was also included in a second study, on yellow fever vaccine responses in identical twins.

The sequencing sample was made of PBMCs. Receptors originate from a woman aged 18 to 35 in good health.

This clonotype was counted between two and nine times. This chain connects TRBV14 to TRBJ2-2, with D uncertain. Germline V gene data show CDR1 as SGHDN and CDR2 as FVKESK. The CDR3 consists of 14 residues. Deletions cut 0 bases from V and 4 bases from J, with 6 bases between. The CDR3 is CASSQEVPTGELFF. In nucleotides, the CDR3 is TGTGCCAGCAGCCAAGAAGTGCCCACCGGGGAGCTGTTTTTT.

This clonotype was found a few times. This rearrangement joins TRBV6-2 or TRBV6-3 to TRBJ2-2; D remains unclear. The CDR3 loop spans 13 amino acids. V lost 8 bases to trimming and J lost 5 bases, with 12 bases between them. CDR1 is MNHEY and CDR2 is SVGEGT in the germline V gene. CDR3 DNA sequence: TGTGCCAGCGCCCCTGCTGCGACCGGGGAGCTGTTTTTT. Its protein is CASAPAATGELFF.

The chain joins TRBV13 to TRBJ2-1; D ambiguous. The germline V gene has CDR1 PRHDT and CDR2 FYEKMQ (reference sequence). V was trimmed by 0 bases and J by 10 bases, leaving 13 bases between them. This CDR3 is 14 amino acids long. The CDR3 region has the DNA TGTGCCAGCAGCTTAGGGCAGGACCTCACAGAGCAGTTCTTC. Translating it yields CASSLGQDLTEQFF.

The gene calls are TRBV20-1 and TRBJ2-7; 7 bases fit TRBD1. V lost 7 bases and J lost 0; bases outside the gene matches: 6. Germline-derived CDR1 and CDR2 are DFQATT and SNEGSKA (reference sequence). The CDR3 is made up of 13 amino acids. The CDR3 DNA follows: TGCAGTGGAAGATCAGGGGGCTCCTACGAGCAGTACTTC. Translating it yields CSGRSGGSYEQYF.

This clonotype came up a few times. The CDR3 nucleotides read TGTGCCAGCAGTTTAGCGGGACTAGCCTTCTACGAGCAGTACTTC. This gives the protein CASSLAGLAFYEQYF. The chain combines TRBV27 with TRBJ2-7; TRBD2 aligns across 9 bases. This CDR3 contains 15 residues. V gave up 2 bases and J gave up 3 bases; unmatched junction bases: 5. Germline CDR1 is MNHEY and CDR2 is SMNVEV (reference sequence).

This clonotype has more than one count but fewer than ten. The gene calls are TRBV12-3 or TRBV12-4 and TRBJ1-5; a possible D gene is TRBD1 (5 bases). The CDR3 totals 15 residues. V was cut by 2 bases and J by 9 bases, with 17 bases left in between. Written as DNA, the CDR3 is TGTGCCAGCAGTTTAAGCAGGGCCGCTATCTGGCCCCAGCATTTT. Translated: CASSLSRAAIWPQHF.

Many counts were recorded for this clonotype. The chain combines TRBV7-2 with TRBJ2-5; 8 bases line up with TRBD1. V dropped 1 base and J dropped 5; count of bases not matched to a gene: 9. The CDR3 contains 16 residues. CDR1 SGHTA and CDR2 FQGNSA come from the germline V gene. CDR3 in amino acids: CASSLVGTGGSETQYF. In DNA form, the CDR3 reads TGTGCCAGCAGCTTAGTAGGAACAGGGGGGAGCGAGACCCAGTACTTC.

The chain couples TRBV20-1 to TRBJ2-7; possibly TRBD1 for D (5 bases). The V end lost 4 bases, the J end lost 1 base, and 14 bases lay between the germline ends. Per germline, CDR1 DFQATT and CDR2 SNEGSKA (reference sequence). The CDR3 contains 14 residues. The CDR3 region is CSAIDQGESYEQYF. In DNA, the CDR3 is TGCAGTGCTATTGACCAGGGCGAATCCTACGAGCAGTACTTC.

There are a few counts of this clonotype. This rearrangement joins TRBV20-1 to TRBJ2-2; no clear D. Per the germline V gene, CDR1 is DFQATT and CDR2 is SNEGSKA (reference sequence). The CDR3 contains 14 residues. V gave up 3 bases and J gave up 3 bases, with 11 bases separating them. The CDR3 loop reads CSASAYGYTGELFF. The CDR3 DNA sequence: TGCAGTGCTAGCGCCTACGGATACACCGGGGAGCTGTTTTTT.

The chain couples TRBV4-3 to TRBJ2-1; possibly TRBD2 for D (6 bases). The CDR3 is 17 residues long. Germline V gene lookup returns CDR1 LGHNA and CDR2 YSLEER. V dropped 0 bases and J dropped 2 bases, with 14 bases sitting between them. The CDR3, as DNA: TGCGCCAGCAGCCAAGATCAGGCTAGCGCTACCTACAATGAGCAGTTCTTC. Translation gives CASSQDQASATYNEQFF.

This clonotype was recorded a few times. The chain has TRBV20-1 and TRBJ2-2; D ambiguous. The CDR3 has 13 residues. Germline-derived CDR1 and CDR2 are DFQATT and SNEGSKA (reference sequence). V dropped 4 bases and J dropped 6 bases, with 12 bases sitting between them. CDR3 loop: CSATRIIAGELFF. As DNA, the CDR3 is TGCAGTGCTACTCGGATTATAGCCGGGGAGCTGTTTTTT.

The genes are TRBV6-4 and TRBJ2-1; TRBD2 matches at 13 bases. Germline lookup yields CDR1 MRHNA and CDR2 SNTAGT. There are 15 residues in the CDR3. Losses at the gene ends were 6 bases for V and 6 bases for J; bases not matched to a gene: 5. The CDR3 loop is CASSELAGGPNEQFF. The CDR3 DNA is TGTGCCAGCAGCGAACTAGCGGGAGGGCCCAATGAGCAGTTCTTC.

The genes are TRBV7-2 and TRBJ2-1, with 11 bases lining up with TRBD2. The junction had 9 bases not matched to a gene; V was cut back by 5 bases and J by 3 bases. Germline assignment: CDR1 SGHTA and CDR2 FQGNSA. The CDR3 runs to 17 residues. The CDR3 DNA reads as TGTGCCAGCAGCCCCCTGGTAGCGGGGGGGCACTACAATGAGCAGTTCTTC. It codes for CASSPLVAGGHYNEQFF.

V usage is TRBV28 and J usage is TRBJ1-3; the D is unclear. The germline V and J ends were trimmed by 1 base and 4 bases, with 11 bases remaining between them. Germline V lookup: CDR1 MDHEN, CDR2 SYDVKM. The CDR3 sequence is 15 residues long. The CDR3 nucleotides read TGTGCCAGCAGTTTATCCAGAACGGGGGGAAACACCATATATTTT. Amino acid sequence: CASSLSRTGGNTIYF.

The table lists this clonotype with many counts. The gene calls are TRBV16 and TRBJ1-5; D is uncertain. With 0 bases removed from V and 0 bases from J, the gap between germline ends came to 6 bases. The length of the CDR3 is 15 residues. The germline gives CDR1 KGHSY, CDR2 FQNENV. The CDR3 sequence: CASSQSGFSNQPQHF. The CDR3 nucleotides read TGTGCCAGCAGCCAATCGGGATTTAGCAATCAGCCCCAGCATTTT.

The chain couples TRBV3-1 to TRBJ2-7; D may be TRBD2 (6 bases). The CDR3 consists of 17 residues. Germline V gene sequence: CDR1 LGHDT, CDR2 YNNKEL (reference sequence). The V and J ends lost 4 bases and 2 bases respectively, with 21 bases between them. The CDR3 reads CASSPLARGRGPYEQYF. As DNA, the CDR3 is TGTGCCAGCAGCCCCCTCGCCCGGGGGAGAGGTCCCTACGAGCAGTACTTC.

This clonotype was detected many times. CDR3 sequence (DNA): TGTGCCAGCAGCTTGGGTGGACAAACGAACACCGGGGAGCTGTTTTTT. Translating gives CASSLGGQTNTGELFF. The V and J genes are TRBV5-5 and TRBJ2-2; TRBD1 is a possible D gene (5 bases). V was shortened by 0 bases and J by 0 bases, with 9 bases between the two germline ends. The CDR3 is 16 residues long. Per germline, CDR1 SGHKS and CDR2 YYEKEE (reference sequence).

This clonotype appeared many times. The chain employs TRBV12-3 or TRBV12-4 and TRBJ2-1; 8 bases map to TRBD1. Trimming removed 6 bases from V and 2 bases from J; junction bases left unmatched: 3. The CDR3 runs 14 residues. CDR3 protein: CASRDRGPYNEQFF. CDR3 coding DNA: TGTGCCAGCAGAGACAGGGGCCCCTACAATGAGCAGTTCTTC.

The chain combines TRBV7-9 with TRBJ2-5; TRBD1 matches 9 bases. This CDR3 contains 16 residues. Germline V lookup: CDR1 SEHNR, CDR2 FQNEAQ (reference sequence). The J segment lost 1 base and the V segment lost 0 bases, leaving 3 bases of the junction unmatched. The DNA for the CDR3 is TGTGCCAGCAGCTTAGCGTTGACAGGGGGCCAAGAGACCCAGTACTTC. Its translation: CASSLALTGGQETQYF.

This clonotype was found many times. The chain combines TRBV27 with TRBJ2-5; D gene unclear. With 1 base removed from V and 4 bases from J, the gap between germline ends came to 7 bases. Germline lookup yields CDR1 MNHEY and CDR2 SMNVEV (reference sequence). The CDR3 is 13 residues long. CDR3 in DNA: TGTGCCAGCAGTTTATGGTACGGAGAGACCCAGTACTTC. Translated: CASSLWYGETQYF.

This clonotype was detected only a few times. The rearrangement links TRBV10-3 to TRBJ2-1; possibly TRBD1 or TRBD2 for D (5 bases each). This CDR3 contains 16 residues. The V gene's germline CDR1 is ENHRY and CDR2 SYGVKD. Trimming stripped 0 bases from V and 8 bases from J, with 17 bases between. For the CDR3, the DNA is TGTGCCATCAGTGAGTCGGTTTGGGGGAGCCTCGATGAGCAGTTCTTC. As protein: CAISESVWGSLDEQFF.

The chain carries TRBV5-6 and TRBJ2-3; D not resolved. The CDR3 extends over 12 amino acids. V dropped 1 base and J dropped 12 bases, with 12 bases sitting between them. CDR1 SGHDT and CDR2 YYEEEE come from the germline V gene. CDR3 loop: CASSLLETFQYF. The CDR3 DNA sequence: TGTGCCAGCAGCTTGCTGGAAACCTTCCAGTATTTT.

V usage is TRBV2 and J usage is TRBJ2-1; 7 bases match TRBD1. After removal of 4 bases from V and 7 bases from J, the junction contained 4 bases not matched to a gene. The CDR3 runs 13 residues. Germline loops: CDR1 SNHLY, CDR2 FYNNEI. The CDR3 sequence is CASSVKGANEQFF. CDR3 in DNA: TGTGCCAGCAGTGTTAAGGGGGCGAATGAGCAGTTCTTC. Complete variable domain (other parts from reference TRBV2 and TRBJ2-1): EPEVTQTPSHQVTQMGQEVILRCVPISNHLYFYWYRQILGQKVEFLVSFYNNEISEKSEIFDDQFSVERPDGSNFTLKIRSTKLEDSAMYFCASSVKGANEQFFGPGTRLTVL.